The 16 T cell receptor beta chains below all came from one sample that was sequenced in a study of cytomegalovirus exposure and HLA in healthy donors. The PCR employed 60 Vbeta primers together with 13 Jbeta primers. Some clones are missing from TCRdb's copy, which holds only in-frame ones; the method was immunoSEQ multiplex PCR. The sample carries roughly 150,000 clones, about 81% recorded once. Input material: PBMCs. The receptors were sampled from a woman in her late teens or twenties in good health and CMV-seronegative.

The rearrangement links TRBV28 to TRBJ2-3, with TRBD2 matching over 12 bases. Per the germline V gene, CDR1 is MDHEN and CDR2 is SYDVKM. The CDR3 is 14 amino acids. V was clipped by 7 bases and J by 4 bases; unmatched bases: 3. The CDR3 coding sequence is TGTGCCAGCACGACTAGCGGGAGCTCAGATACGCAGTATTTT. This gives the protein CASTTSGSSDTQYF.

In its sample, this clone was seen a few times. Other DNA sequences in this sample translate to the same CDR3. The CDR3 nucleotides read TGTGCCAGCTCACCGGACAGGGGCCAAGAGACCCAGTACTTC. Protein sequence: CASSPDRGQETQYF. The rearrangement uses TRBV18 and TRBJ2-5, with TRBD1 matching 9 bases. V lost 3 bases and J lost 1; bases outside the gene matches: 0. Germline CDR1 KGHSH, CDR2 LQKENI. The CDR3 is made up of 14 amino acids.

The rearrangement joins TRBV6-6 to TRBJ1-5; maybe TRBD1 (6 bases). With 3 bases removed from V and 0 bases from J, the gap between germline ends came to 12 bases. The CDR3 is 16 residues long. Germline V CDR1 and CDR2: MNHNY, SVGAGI (reference sequence). CDR3 in amino acids: CASSYGARGSNQPQHF. CDR3 DNA: TGTGCCAGCAGTTATGGGGCCAGGGGTAGCAATCAGCCCCAGCATTTT.

The V gene is TRBV6-1, the J gene TRBJ2-1; D is undetermined. Germline V gene sequence: CDR1 MNHNS, CDR2 SASEGT. The V end lost 6 bases, the J end lost 3 bases, and 3 bases lay between the germline ends. CDR3 length: 11 amino acids. The CDR3 loop is CASSNYNEQFF. As DNA, the CDR3 is TGTGCCAGCAGCAACTACAATGAGCAGTTCTTC.

V and J are TRBV5-1 and TRBJ2-7, with TRBD1 matching over 7 bases. The CDR3 contains 14 residues. V trimming: 3 bases; J trimming: 3 bases; junction bases outside the gene matches: 6. Germline V gives CDR1 SGHRS, CDR2 YFSETQ. This chain's CDR3 is CASSSAGGDYEQYF. The CDR3 region has the DNA TGCGCCAGCAGCTCGGCAGGGGGTGACTACGAGCAGTACTTC.

The genes are TRBV5-1 and TRBJ2-7, with 11 bases that match TRBD2. Trimming took 2 bases from V and 4 from J; bases not matched to a gene: 5. CDR3 length: 15 amino acids. Per germline, CDR1 SGHRS and CDR2 YFSETQ. The CDR3 sequence: CASSLLAGAEYEQYF. CDR3 nucleotides: TGCGCCAGCAGCTTACTAGCGGGGGCAGAATACGAGCAGTACTTC.

The rearrangement links TRBV6-1 to TRBJ1-1; 10 nucleotides line up with TRBD1. The CDR3 extends over 13 amino acids. The J segment lost 5 bases and the V segment lost 6 bases, leaving 3 bases of the junction unmatched. CDR1 MNHNS and CDR2 SASEGT come from the germline V gene. The CDR3: CASSRDRGTEAFF. Here the CDR3 DNA reads TGTGCCAGCAGCCGGGACAGGGGAACTGAAGCTTTCTTT.

The V call is TRBV9, the J call TRBJ2-7, with D unclear. The CDR3 loop spans 12 amino acids. V lost 0 bases and J lost 6, with 7 bases in between. Germline-derived CDR1 and CDR2 are SGDLS and YYNGEE. Here the CDR3 reads CASSVVGGEQYF. CDR3 nucleotides: TGTGCCAGCAGCGTAGTTGGCGGCGAGCAGTACTTC. Together with reference TRBV9 and TRBJ2-7, the CDR3 gives the full variable domain: DSGVTQTPKHLITATGQRVTLRCSPRSGDLSVYWYQQSLDQGLQFLIQYYNGEERAKGNILERFSAQQFPDLHSELNLSSLELGDSALYFCASSVVGGEQYFGPGTRLTVT.

This clone was seen a few times. This chain links TRBV9 with TRBJ2-3; 14 nucleotides align to TRBD2. In germline, CDR1 is SGDLS, CDR2 YYNGEE. The CDR3 extends over 18 amino acids. V lost 2 bases to trimming and J lost 1 base; unmatched junction nucleotides: 6. The chain's CDR3 is CASSVNPGLAGGTDTQYF. In DNA, the CDR3 is TGTGCCAGCAGCGTTAATCCGGGACTAGCGGGAGGCACAGATACGCAGTATTTT.

This clone was seen a few times. This chain joins TRBV28 and TRBJ2-5; TRBD2 might be the D (6 bases). Germline V gene data show CDR1 as MDHEN and CDR2 as SYDVKM. Trimming took 6 bases from V and 4 from J, leaving 24 bases between them. The CDR3 has 17 residues. CDR3 coding DNA: TGTGCCAGCAGGGGTGGACTTGGGACTTCAACGGGAGAGACCCAGTACTTC. It yields the protein CASRGGLGTSTGETQYF.

V gene TRBV18 combines with J gene TRBJ1-5; 7 bases map to TRBD1. The CDR3 extends over 14 amino acids. V was pared by 6 bases and J by 3 bases, with 5 bases of the junction left unmatched. Germline CDR1 is KGHSH and CDR2 is LQKENI. CDR3 sequence reads: CASSEGQLNQPQHF. DNA for the CDR3: TGTGCCAGCTCGGAGGGACAGCTCAATCAGCCCCAGCATTTT.

This clone showed up just a few times. The chain recombines TRBV15 with TRBJ1-5; D gene unclear. The germline V gene encodes CDR1 LNHNV and CDR2 YYDKDF (reference sequence). The CDR3 has 13 amino acids. Deletions cut 6 bases from V and 2 bases from J, with 8 bases between. The CDR3 region is CATSLGGNQPQHF. The DNA for the CDR3 is TGTGCCACCAGTCTAGGAGGCAATCAGCCCCAGCATTTT.

The CDR3 DNA follows: TGTGCCAGCGGTTCGGGGGGGGACCCCACAGATACGCAGTATTTT. Protein: CASGSGGDPTDTQYF. V gene TRBV6-5 combines with J gene TRBJ2-3; 8 bases line up with TRBD2. With 8 bases clipped from V and 2 bases from J, the junction kept 9 bases outside the gene matches. The germline V gene encodes CDR1 MNHEY and CDR2 SVGAGI. This CDR3 contains 15 residues.

The V gene is TRBV19, the J gene TRBJ1-6; D is unclear. The CDR3 sequence is 15 residues long. CDR1 is LNHDA and CDR2 is SQIVND in the germline V gene (reference sequence). Trimming stripped 4 bases from V and 5 bases from J, with 12 bases between. The chain's CDR3 is CASSTAYADNSPLHF. CDR3 coding DNA: TGTGCCAGTAGTACCGCCTACGCGGATAATTCACCCCTCCACTTT.

This clone appeared a single time. The chain has TRBV7-9 and TRBJ1-2, with 8 nucleotides matching TRBD1. The CDR3 is 16 amino acids. The germline V gene encodes CDR1 SEHNR and CDR2 FQNEAQ (reference sequence). The junction had 14 bases not matched to a gene; V was cut back by 3 bases and J by 8 bases. The chain's CDR3 is CASSFHPLTGEGGYTF. The CDR3 DNA is TGTGCCAGCAGCTTCCACCCCCTGACAGGGGAGGGCGGCTACACCTTC.

The rearrangement uses TRBV18 and TRBJ2-5, with no clear D. CDR3 length: 15 residues. V lost 3 bases and J 4 bases, leaving 15 bases between the germline ends. CDR1 and CDR2 from the germline V gene are KGHSH and LQKENI. CDR3 DNA sequence: TGTGCCAGCTCACCTTATCGCAACTCGCTAGAGACCCAGTACTTC. Amino acid sequence: CASSPYRNSLETQYF.